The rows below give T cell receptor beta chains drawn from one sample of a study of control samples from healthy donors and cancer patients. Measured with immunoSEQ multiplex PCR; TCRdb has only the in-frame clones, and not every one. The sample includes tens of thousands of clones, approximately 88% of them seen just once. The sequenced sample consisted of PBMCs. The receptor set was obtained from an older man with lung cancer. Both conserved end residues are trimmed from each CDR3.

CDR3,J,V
ASSWTPRGGSSYEQY,TRBJ2-7,TRBV5-1
ASSEDSYTGELF,TRBJ2-2,TRBV7-3
ASTRDRVNQPQH,TRBJ1-5,TRBV6-5
ASSLMQAIEQY,TRBJ2-7,TRBV7-2
ASSLVPLAGPLGTQY,TRBJ2-5,TRBV5-6
SASSGRGLQPQH,TRBJ1-5,TRBV20-1
ASKGQGNGEQF,TRBJ2-1,TRBV19
ASRSLNEQF,TRBJ2-1,TRBV28
AWSRPLPTSDTQY,TRBJ2-3,TRBV30
ASSPKQGSKYSNQPQH,TRBJ1-5,TRBV6-6
ASRPGTSGGNNEQF,TRBJ2-1,TRBV5-4
ASSPPTSTDTQY,TRBJ2-3,TRBV18
ASSPKGKPQETQY,TRBJ2-5,TRBV7-9
ASSKPQGPLKRNTEAF,TRBJ1-1,TRBV21-1
ASLAVNTEAF,TRBJ1-1,TRBV6-5
ASSPGTALDTQY,TRBJ2-3,TRBV6-5
ASQLHGGYEQY,TRBJ2-7,TRBV6-5